This T cell receptor beta chain was found in a study of blood T cell repertoires in COVID-19. Study in general: Whether acute or convalescent, the COVID-19 samples came from the United States, Italy and Spain. PBMCs, B-cell-depleted T cells, or T cells provided the cDNA or gDNA that made up the material.

Deletions cut 1 base from V and 3 bases from J, with 15 bases between. This CDR3 region has 17 residues. Germline V gene sequence: CDR1 LNHNV, CDR2 YYDKDF (reference sequence). Per the authors' pipeline: Nucleated cell number was recorded as an estimate derived from reference gene primer amplification. Using immunoSEQ multiplex PCR, the repertoire was profiled, and TCRdb retains in-frame clones only, with some absent. V and J calls and clone size are copied from that table; D and trimming were computed from the DNA. The table shows 150,000 to 200,000 clones, with approximately 90% occurring only once.

The sequence came from a man aged 45-65 years with acute or convalescent COVID-19. The rearrangement joins TRBV15 to TRBJ1-4, with D maybe TRBD1 (6 bases). The material sequenced was peripheral blood. CDR3 DNA: TGTGCCACCAGCAGAGGGCCCGTGGGGGCGGCTAATGAAAAACTGTTTTTT. Its translation: CATSRGPVGAANEKLFF.